A single sample gave rise to the 17 T cell receptor beta chains below, sequenced in a study of blood T cell repertoires in COVID-19. Libraries were prepared by immunoSEQ multiplex PCR; TCRdb keeps only in-frame clonotypes and omits some of them. The sample has roughly 120,000 clones; 85% are singletons. The sample was peripheral blood. These receptors all come from an elderly man with acute or convalescent COVID-19.

The CDR3 sequence is CASSAPGQGNEKLFF. The CDR3 region has the DNA TGTGCCAGCAGCGCCCCCGGACAGGGAAATGAAAAACTGTTTTTT. The genes are TRBV9 and TRBJ1-4, with 8 nucleotides matching TRBD1. Germline values: CDR1 SGDLS, CDR2 YYNGEE. CDR3 length equals 15 residues. V was clipped by 3 bases and J by 5 bases; unmatched bases: 6.

The V and J genes are TRBV3-1 (or the pseudogene TRBV3-2) and TRBJ1-1, with D perhaps matching TRBD1 (6 bases). The germline V and J ends were trimmed by 7 bases and 5 bases, with 20 bases remaining between them. CDR1 and CDR2 from the germline V gene are LGHDT and YNNKEL (reference sequence). This CDR3 is built from 15 residues. CDR3: CASKFGDILGTEAFF. The CDR3 nucleotides read TGTGCCAGCAAGTTTGGGGACATTTTAGGGACTGAAGCTTTCTTT.

This clone was picked up a small number of times. The chain is built from TRBV11-2 and TRBJ1-1; perhaps TRBD1 as D (5 bases). Looked up from germline, CDR1 is SGHAT and CDR2 is FQNNGV. Trimming stripped 5 bases from V and 5 bases from J, with 15 bases between. The CDR3 runs to 14 residues. The CDR3 loop is CASSPSGGGTEAFF. The DNA of the CDR3 is TGTGCCAGCAGCCCCTCGGGGGGAGGGACTGAAGCTTTCTTT. The whole variable domain, remainder taken from reference TRBV11-2 and TRBJ1-1, is EAGVAQSPRYKIIEKRQSVAFWCNPISGHATLYWYQQILGQGPKLLIQFQNNGVVDDSQLPKDRFSAERLKGVDSTLKIQPAKLEDSAVYLCASSPSGGGTEAFFGQGTRLTVV.

Written as DNA, the CDR3 is TGTGCCAGCAGTGTCCGACACGAAGGCTCGCTCTATGGCTACACCTTC. Translation gives CASSVRHEGSLYGYTF. The chain recombines TRBV6-1 with TRBJ1-2; no reliable D call. Germline loops: CDR1 MNHNS, CDR2 SASEGT. The length of the CDR3 is 16 residues. Trimming shortened V by 4 bases and J by 4 bases, and 19 bases separated the two germline ends.

A few counts support this clone. The rearrangement uses TRBV6-5 and TRBJ2-7; D is possibly TRBD2 (5 bases). Germline V gene sequence: CDR1 MNHEY, CDR2 SVGAGI. V lost 7 bases to trimming and J lost 6 bases, with 10 bases between them. The CDR3 loop spans 11 amino acids. The CDR3 spells CASTGRSEQYF. CDR3 DNA: TGTGCCAGCACGGGAAGAAGCGAGCAGTACTTC.

The rearrangement links TRBV28 to TRBJ2-7; 9 bases align to TRBD1. CDR3 length equals 16 residues. Germline V lookup: CDR1 MDHEN, CDR2 SYDVKM. J was trimmed by 0 bases and V by 4 bases; bases with no gene match: 7. The CDR3 region is CASSSPGDRDSYEQYF. The CDR3, as DNA: TGTGCCAGCAGTTCTCCCGGGGACAGGGACTCCTACGAGCAGTACTTC.

The chain carries TRBV10-1 and TRBJ2-1; 8 bases match TRBD2. CDR1 is WNHNN, CDR2 SYGVQD, per germline (reference sequence). The CDR3 is 14 amino acids. The V gene end was trimmed by 0 bases and the J gene end by 9 bases; junction bases not matched to a gene: 4. This CDR3 is CASSESGAGGEQFF. The CDR3 nucleotides read TGCGCCAGCAGTGAGTCGGGGGCGGGAGGTGAGCAGTTCTTC.

V and J are TRBV14 and TRBJ2-3; the match to TRBD2 covers 9 bases. V was pared by 4 bases and J by 2 bases, with 19 bases of the junction left unmatched. The CDR3 extends over 20 amino acids. From germline, CDR1 is SGHDN and CDR2 FVKESK. This chain's CDR3 is CASSPTPLYSRGGDTDTQYF. The CDR3 DNA reads as TGTGCCAGCAGCCCAACCCCCCTTTATTCGCGGGGGGGGGACACAGATACGCAGTATTTT.

V is TRBV20-1 and J is TRBJ1-1; no reliable D call. V was shortened by 3 bases and J by 5 bases, with 4 bases between the two germline ends. Germline V gives CDR1 DFQATT, CDR2 SNEGSKA (reference sequence). The length of the CDR3 is 10 residues. The CDR3 region is CSASRTEAFF. The CDR3 DNA is TGCAGTGCTAGTCGGACTGAAGCTTTCTTT.

The V gene is TRBV25-1, the J gene TRBJ1-6; D ambiguous. The germline CDR1 and CDR2 sequences are MGHDK and SYGVNS. The CDR3 totals 16 residues. The V end lost 6 bases, the J end lost 5 bases, and 17 bases lay between the germline ends. The CDR3 sequence is CASRKDRTGDNSPLHF. CDR3 nucleotides: TGTGCCAGCAGAAAGGATAGGACCGGGGATAATTCACCCCTCCACTTT.

In this sample, this clone turned up a few times. V usage is TRBV7-9 and J usage is TRBJ1-2; a possible D gene is TRBD1 (5 bases). CDR1 is SEHNR and CDR2 is FQNEAQ in the germline V gene (reference sequence). Trimming left V 5 bases short and J 10 bases short, with 20 bases between. The CDR3 loop spans 14 amino acids. The CDR3 DNA reads TGTGCCAGCAGCCATGACAGCGGCGGGGTCCTCTACACCTTC. This translates into CASSHDSGGVLYTF. The full variable domain, its missing parts supplied by reference TRBV7-9 and TRBJ1-2, is DTGVSQNPRHKITKRGQNVTFRCDPISEHNRLYWYRQTLGQGPEFLTYFQNEAQLEKSRLLSDRFSAERPKGSFSTLEIQRTEQGDSAMYLCASSHDSGGVLYTFGSGTRLTVV.

The rearrangement joins TRBV9 to TRBJ1-1, with 9 bases that match TRBD1. The V segment lost 4 bases and the J segment 4 bases; nucleotides outside the gene matches: 5. The CDR3 is 14 amino acids. In germline, CDR1 is SGDLS, CDR2 YYNGEE. The CDR3 DNA reads as TGTGCCAGCAGCTCACAGGGGGCGACCACTGAAGCTTTCTTT. Translating gives CASSSQGATTEAFF.

The gene calls are TRBV21-1 and TRBJ1-5; TRBD1, as called in the table, went unchecked against the DNA. TRBV21-1 is recorded as a pseudogene. The CDR3 contains 19 residues. The CDR3 sequence is CASSKAGGRGRGSNQPQHF. The CDR3 DNA reads as TGTGCCAGCAGCAAAGCGGGTGGCAGGGGAAGGGGTAGCAATCAGCCCCAGCATTTT.

This clone was recorded many times. The V and J genes are TRBV7-9 and TRBJ2-7; TRBD2 agrees at 7 bases. The CDR3 loop spans 16 amino acids. The V and J ends lost 4 bases and 0 bases, in that order; junction bases with no gene match: 9. The germline V gene encodes CDR1 SEHNR and CDR2 FQNEAQ (reference sequence). The CDR3 spells CASSSHGGGISYEQYF. In DNA, the CDR3 is TGTGCCAGCAGCTCTCATGGGGGAGGGATCTCCTACGAGCAGTACTTC. Full variable domain (outside the CDR3, taken from reference TRBV7-9 and TRBJ2-7): DTGVSQNPRHKITKRGQNVTFRCDPISEHNRLYWYRQTLGQGPEFLTYFQNEAQLEKSRLLSDRFSAERPKGSFSTLEIQRTEQGDSAMYLCASSSHGGGISYEQYFGPGTRLTVT.

The chain employs TRBV19 and TRBJ1-5; the D is unclear. This CDR3 contains 15 residues. Trimming pared 3 bases from V and 5 bases from J, leaving 14 bases between. The germline gives CDR1 LNHDA, CDR2 SQIVND (reference sequence). In DNA form, the CDR3 reads TGTGCCAGTAGTATCATCGGGCAGCGGGATCAGCCCCAGCATTTT. Translating gives CASSIIGQRDQPQHF.

The gene calls are TRBV19 and TRBJ2-1; 10 nucleotides line up with TRBD2. Germline trimming cut 4 bases from V and 6 bases from J; bases unmatched to any gene: 9. The germline CDR1 and CDR2 sequences are LNHDA and SQIVND (reference sequence). This CDR3 has 16 amino acids. As DNA, the CDR3 is TGTGCCAGTAGTAGCCCAGGACTAGCGGCCTTCAATGAGCAGTTCTTC. Protein sequence: CASSSPGLAAFNEQFF.

V usage is TRBV5-5 and J usage is TRBJ1-2; D is perhaps TRBD1 (5 bases). The germline gives CDR1 SGHKS, CDR2 YYEKEE (reference sequence). V was trimmed by 4 bases and J by 2 bases, leaving 9 bases between them. The CDR3 totals 13 residues. The CDR3, as DNA: TGTGCCAGCAGCCCACAGGAGAACTATGGCTACACCTTC. As protein: CASSPQENYGYTF.